The entry below describes one T cell receptor (beta chain). A v3.0 immunoSEQ assay was performed at survey level. Sequencing efforts were directed toward roughly 40,000-50,000 T-cell genomes per sample. Some clones are missing from TCRdb's copy, which holds only in-frame ones; the method was immunoSEQ multiplex PCR. The sample includes tens of thousands of clones, more than 85% of them seen just once. The data are from a study of long-term antiretroviral therapy in people with HIV. Germline trimming cut 3 bases from V and 8 bases from J; bases unmatched to any gene: 8. There are 16 residues in the CDR3. CDR1 is MNHEY and CDR2 is SMNVEV in the germline V gene (reference sequence).

This receptor was identified in a man in his forties or fifties with HIV. The material sequenced was unsorted PBMCs, taken roughly 2.7 years after starting antiretroviral therapy. The chain is built from TRBV27 and TRBJ2-2, with TRBD2 matching 11 bases. DNA of the CDR3: TGTGCCAGCAGTTTTACTAGCGGGGGAGTCGCGGGGGAGCTGTTTTTT. Translation gives CASSFTSGGVAGELFF.